This paragraph covers one TCR beta chain sequence. The CDR3 extends over 12 amino acids. Looked up from germline, CDR1 is SGHRS and CDR2 is YFSETQ. V gave up 5 bases and J gave up 6 bases, with 8 bases separating them. These data are taken from a study of technical replicates of blood from several donors. Generated by immunoSEQ multiplex PCR, the TCRdb table keeps only in-frame clones and is missing some. The data contain over 55,000 clones, roughly 95% of them seen just once; the ten biggest clones take up approximately 2.9%. Sequenced material: PBMCs. The receptor was derived from a human donor in good health. Some clones in this sample may be carry-over from other donors' samples. The chain combines TRBV5-1 with TRBJ2-2; D call uncertain. CDR3 coding DNA: TGCGCCAGCAGAATCCTTGCCGGGGAGCTGTTTTTT. It yields the protein CASRILAGELFF.